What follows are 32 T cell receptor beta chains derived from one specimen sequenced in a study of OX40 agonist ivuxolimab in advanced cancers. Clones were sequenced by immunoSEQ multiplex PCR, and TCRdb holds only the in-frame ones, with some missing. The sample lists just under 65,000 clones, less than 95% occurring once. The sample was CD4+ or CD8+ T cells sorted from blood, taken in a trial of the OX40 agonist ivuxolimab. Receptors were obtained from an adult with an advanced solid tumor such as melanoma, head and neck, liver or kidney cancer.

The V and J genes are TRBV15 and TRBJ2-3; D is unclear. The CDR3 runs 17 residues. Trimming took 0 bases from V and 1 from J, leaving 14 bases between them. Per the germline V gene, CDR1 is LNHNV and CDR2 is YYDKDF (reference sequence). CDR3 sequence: CATSRDQAAIRTDTQYF. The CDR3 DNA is TGTGCCACCAGCAGAGATCAGGCAGCCATCCGCACAGATACGCAGTATTTT.

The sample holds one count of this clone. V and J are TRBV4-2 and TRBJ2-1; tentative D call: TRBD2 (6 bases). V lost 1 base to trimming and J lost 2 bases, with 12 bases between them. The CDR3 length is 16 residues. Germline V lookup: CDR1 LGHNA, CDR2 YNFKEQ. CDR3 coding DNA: TGTGCCAGCAGCCAAGGTAGCGGTACCGCCTACAATGAGCAGTTCTTC. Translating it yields CASSQGSGTAYNEQFF.

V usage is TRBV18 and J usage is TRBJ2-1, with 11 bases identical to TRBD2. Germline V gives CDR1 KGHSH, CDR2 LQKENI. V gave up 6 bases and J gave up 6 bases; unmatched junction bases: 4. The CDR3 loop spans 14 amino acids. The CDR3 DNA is TGTGCCAGCTCGCCGGGACTAGCGGCCAATGAGCAGTTCTTC. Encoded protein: CASSPGLAANEQFF.

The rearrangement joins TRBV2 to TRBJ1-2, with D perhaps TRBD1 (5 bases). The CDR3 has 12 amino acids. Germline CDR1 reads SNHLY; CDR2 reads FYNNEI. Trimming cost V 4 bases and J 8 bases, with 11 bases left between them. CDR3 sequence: CASSVEGWGYTF. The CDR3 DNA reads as TGTGCCAGCAGTGTGGAGGGGTGGGGCTACACCTTC. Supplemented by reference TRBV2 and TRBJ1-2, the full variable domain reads EPEVTQTPSHQVTQMGQEVILRCVPISNHLYFYWYRQILGQKVEFLVSFYNNEISEKSEIFDDQFSVERPDGSNFTLKIRSTKLEDSAMYFCASSVEGWGYTFGSGTRLTVV.

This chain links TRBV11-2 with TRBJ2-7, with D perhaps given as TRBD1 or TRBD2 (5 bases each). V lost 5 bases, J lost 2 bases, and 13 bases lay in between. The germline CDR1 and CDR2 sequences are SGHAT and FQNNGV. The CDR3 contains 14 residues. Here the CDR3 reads CASSRDPPPYEQYF. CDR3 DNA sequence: TGTGCCAGCAGCAGGGACCCACCACCCTACGAGCAGTACTTC.

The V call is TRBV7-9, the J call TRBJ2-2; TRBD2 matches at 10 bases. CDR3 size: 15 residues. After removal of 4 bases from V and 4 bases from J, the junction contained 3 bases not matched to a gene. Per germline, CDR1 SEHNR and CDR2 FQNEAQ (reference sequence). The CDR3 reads CASSYGLAATGELFF. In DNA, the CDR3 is TGTGCCAGCAGCTACGGACTAGCGGCCACCGGGGAGCTGTTTTTT. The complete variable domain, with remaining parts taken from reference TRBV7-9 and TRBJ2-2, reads DTGVSQNPRHKITKRGQNVTFRCDPISEHNRLYWYRQTLGQGPEFLTYFQNEAQLEKSRLLSDRFSAERPKGSFSTLEIQRTEQGDSAMYLCASSYGLAATGELFFGEGSRLTVL.

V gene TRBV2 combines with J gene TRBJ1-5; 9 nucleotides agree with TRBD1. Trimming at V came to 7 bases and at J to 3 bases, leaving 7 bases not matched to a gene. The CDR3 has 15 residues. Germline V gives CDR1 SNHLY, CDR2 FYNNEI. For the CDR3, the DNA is TGTGCCAGCAAACCGGGACAGGGCCCCAATCAGCCCCAGCATTTT. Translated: CASKPGQGPNQPQHF.

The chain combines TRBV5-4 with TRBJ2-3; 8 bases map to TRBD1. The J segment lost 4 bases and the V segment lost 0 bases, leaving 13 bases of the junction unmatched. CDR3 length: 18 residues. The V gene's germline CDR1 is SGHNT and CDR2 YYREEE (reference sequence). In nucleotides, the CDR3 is TGTGCCAGCAGCTTGGCCGGAACAGGGGGGCTGAGTGCAGATACGCAGTATTTT. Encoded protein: CASSLAGTGGLSADTQYF.

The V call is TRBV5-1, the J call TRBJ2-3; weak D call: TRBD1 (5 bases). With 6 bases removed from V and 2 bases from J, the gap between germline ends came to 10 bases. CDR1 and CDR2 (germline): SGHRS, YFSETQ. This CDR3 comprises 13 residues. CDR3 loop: CASKQVNTDTQYF. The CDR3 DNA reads TGCGCCAGCAAACAGGTAAACACAGATACGCAGTATTTT.

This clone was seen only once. DNA of the CDR3: TGTGCCAGCAGCTTAAACCCGCGGCGGGGAGGGGCAGAGACCCAGTACTTC. Amino acids: CASSLNPRRGGAETQYF. The chain is built from TRBV7-3 and TRBJ2-5, with 7 bases matching TRBD2. Germline-derived CDR1 and CDR2 are SGHTA and FQGTGA. This CDR3 contains 17 residues. The V segment lost 1 base and the J segment 4 bases; nucleotides outside the gene matches: 12.

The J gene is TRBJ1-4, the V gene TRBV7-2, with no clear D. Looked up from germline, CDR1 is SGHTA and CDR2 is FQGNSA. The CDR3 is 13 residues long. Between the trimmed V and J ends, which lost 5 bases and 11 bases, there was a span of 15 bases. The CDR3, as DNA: TGTGCCAGCAGCCCCCCCTTTGGGGAGAAACTGTTTTTT. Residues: CASSPPFGEKLFF.

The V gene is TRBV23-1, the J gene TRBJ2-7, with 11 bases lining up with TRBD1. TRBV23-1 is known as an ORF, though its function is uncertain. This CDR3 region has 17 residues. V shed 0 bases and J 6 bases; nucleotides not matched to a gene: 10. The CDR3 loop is CASSQSGTGGAGAEQYF. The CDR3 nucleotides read TGCGCCAGCAGTCAATCCGGGACAGGGGGTGCGGGGGCCGAGCAGTACTTC.

DNA of the CDR3: TGTGCCACTAGCAACCGGGACCAAAGCACAGATACGCAGTATTTT. The encoded protein is CATSNRDQSTDTQYF. V usage is TRBV10-3 and J usage is TRBJ2-3; D may be TRBD1 or TRBD2 (5 bases each). Germline CDR1 is ENHRY and CDR2 is SYGVKD. This CDR3 spans 15 amino acids. Trimming stripped 10 bases from V and 0 bases from J, with 17 bases between.

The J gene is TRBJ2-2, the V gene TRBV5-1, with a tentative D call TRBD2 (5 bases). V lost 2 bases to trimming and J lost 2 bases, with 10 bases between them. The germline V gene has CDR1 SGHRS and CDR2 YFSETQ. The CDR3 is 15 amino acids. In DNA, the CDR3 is TGCGCCAGCAGCTTACGCGGGCAAAACACCGGGGAGCTGTTTTTT. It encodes CASSLRGQNTGELFF.

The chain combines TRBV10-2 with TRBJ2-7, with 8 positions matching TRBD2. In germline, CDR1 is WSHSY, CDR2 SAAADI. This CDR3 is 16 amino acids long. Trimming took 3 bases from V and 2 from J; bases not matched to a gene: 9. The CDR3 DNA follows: TGCGCCAGCAGTGACCGGCTAGCCGGGGGGGCCTACGAGCAGTACTTC. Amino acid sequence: CASSDRLAGGAYEQYF.

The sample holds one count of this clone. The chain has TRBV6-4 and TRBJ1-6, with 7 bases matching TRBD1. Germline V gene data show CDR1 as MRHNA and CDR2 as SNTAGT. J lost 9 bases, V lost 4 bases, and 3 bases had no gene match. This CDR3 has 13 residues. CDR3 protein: CASSAQGFSPLHF. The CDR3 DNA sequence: TGTGCCAGCAGTGCACAGGGGTTTTCACCCCTCCACTTT.

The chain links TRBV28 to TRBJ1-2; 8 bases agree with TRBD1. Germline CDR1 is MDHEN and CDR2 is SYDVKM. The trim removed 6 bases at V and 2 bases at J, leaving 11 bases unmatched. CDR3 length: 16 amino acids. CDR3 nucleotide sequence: TGTGCCAGCAGACGACCGGGACAGGACATGAACTATGGCTACACCTTC. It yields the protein CASRRPGQDMNYGYTF.

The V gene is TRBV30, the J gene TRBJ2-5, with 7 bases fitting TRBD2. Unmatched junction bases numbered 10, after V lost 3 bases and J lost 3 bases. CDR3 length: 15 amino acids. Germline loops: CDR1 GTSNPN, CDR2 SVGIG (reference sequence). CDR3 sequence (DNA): TGTGCCTGGAGGACTACCGGGACTACAGAAGAGACCCAGTACTTC. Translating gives CAWRTTGTTEETQYF.

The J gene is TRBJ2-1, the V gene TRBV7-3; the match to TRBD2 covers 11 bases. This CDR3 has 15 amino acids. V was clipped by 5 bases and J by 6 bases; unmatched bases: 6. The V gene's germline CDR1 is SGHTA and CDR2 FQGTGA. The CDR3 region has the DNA TGTGCCAGCAGCACGCTAGCGGGAGGAAGCAATGAGCAGTTCTTC. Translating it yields CASSTLAGGSNEQFF.

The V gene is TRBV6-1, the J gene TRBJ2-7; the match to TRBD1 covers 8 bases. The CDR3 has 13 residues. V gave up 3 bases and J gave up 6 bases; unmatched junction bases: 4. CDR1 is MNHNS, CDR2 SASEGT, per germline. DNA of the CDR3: TGTGCCAGCAGTGAGGGACAGGCCTTCGAGCAGTACTTC. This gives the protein CASSEGQAFEQYF.

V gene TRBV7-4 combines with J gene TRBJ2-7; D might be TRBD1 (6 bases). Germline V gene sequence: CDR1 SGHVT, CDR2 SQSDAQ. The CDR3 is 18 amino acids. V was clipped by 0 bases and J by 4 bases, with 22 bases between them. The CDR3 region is CASSLAPRRGRVPYEQYF. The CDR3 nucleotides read TGTGCCAGCAGCTTAGCCCCCCGCAGGGGAAGGGTCCCTTACGAGCAGTACTTC.

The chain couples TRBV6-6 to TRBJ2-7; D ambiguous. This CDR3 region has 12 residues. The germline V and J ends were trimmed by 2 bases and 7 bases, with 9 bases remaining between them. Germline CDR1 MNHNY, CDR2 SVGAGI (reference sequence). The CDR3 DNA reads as TGTGCCAGCAGTTACGCCCCCGGGGAGCAGTACTTC. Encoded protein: CASSYAPGEQYF.

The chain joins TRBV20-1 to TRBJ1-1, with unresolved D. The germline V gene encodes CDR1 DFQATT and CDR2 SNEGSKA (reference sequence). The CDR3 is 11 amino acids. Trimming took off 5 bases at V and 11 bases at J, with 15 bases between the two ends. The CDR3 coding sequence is TGCAGTGCTTTGGACGGAGCTAGGGCTTTCTTT. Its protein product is CSALDGARAFF.

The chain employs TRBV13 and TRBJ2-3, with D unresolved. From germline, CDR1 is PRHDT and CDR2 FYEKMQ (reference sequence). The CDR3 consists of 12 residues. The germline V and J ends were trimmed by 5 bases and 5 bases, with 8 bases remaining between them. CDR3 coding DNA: TGTGCCAGCAGCCAGTTTAAAGATACGCAGTATTTT. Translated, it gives CASSQFKDTQYF.

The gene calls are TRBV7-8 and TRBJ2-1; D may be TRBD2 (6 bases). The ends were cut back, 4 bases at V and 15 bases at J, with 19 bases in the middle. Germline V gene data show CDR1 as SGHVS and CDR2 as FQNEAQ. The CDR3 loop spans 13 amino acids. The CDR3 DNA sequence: TGTGCCAGCAGCTGGCGCGGTAGCGGACAAGGGTTCTTC. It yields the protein CASSWRGSGQGFF.

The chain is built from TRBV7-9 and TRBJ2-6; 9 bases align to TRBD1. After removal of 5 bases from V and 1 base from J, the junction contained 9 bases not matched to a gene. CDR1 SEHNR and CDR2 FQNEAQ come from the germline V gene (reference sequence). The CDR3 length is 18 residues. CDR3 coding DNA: TGTGCCAGCAGCCCCGGGACAGGGTTGGTATCTGGGGCCAACGTCCTGACTTTC. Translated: CASSPGTGLVSGANVLTF.

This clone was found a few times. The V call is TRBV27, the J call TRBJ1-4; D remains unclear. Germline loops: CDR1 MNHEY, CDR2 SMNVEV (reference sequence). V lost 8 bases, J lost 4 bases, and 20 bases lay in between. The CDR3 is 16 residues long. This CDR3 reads CASSSYLATINEKLFF. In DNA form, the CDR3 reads TGTGCCAGCTCGTCTTACCTGGCCACTATTAATGAAAAACTGTTTTTT.

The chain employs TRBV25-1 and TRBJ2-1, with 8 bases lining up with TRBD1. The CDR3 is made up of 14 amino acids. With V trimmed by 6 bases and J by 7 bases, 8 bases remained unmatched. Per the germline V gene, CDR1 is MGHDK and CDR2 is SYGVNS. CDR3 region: CASSTIQGANEQFF. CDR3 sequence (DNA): TGTGCCAGCAGCACAATTCAGGGGGCGAATGAGCAGTTCTTC. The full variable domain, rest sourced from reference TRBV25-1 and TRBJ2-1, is EADIYQTPRYLVIGTGKKITLECSQTMGHDKMYWYQQDPGMELHLIHYSYGVNSTEKGDLSSESTVSRIRTEHFPLTLESARPSHTSQYLCASSTIQGANEQFFGPGTRLTVL.

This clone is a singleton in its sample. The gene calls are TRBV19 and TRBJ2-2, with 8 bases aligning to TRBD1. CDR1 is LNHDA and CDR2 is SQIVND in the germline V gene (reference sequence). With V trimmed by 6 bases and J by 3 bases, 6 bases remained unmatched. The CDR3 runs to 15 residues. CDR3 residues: CASREDRVYTGELFF. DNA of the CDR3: TGTGCCAGTAGGGAGGACAGGGTTTACACCGGGGAGCTGTTTTTT.

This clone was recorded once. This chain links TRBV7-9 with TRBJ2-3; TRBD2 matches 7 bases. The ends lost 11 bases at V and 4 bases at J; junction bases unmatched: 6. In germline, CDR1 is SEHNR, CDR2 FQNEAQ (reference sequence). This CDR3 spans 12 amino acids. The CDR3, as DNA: TGTGCCGCCGGGGAGGGATCAGATACGCAGTATTTT. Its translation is CAAGEGSDTQYF.

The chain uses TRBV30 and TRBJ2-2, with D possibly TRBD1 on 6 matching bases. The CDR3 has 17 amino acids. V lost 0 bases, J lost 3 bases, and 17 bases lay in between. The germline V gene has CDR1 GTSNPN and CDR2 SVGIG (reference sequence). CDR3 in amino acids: CAWSVRGTWLDTGELFF. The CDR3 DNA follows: TGTGCCTGGAGTGTGAGGGGGACATGGTTAGACACCGGGGAGCTGTTTTTT.

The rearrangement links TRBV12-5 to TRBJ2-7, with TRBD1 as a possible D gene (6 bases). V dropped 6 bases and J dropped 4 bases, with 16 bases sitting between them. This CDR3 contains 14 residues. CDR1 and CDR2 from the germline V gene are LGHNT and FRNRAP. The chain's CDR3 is CASGTGTRLYEQYF. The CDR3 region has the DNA TGTGCTAGTGGGACGGGGACAAGGCTGTACGAGCAGTACTTC.